This T cell receptor beta chain comes out of a study of control samples from healthy donors and cancer patients. Libraries were prepared by immunoSEQ multiplex PCR; TCRdb keeps only in-frame clonotypes and omits some of them. The sample comprises about 80,000 clones, about 88% of which are singletons, and 4.5% to 6% rests with the top ten. From germline, CDR1 is LNHNV and CDR2 YYDKDF (reference sequence). This CDR3 region has 15 residues. Trimming took off 0 bases at V and 7 bases at J, with 12 bases between the two ends. The TCR originated in a woman between 45 and 65 years old in good health. Sequencing was carried out using blood. The chain links TRBV15 to TRBJ1-4; unclear D gene. The DNA of the CDR3 is TGTGCCACCAGCAGAGATAGAGGGCTAGGTGAAAAACTGTTTTTT. It is translated as CATSRDRGLGEKLFF.